The clone carrying this T cell receptor (beta chain) was detected many times. Time point denoted: before trial treatment. This sample was included in a study of low-dose radiotherapy and immunotherapy resistance in tumors. Study background: A dose of 1 Gy per fraction every two weeks went to Cohort 2, totaling 13 Gy over 26 weeks.

Both TCRalpha and TCRbeta chains were reverse transcribed with V-gene-specific primers. Using a constant-region primer together with a V-primer adapter, TCRs were subjected to roughly 18 PCR cycles of amplification. With in vitro transcription, the isolated mRNA was amplified. Using its own MiXCR run on the reads, TCRdb lists one record per CDR3 protein. The repertoire holds around 80,000 distinct CDR3 sequences, with about 19% as singletons. V was trimmed by 1 base and J by 6 bases, leaving 5 bases between them. Germline V gene data show CDR1 as SGHRS and CDR2 as YFSETQ. This CDR3 has 12 residues. This receptor was identified in a male donor with prostate cancer. Here the sequenced sample was PBMCs, taken before treatment. The chain carries TRBV5-1 and TRBJ2-1; D ambiguous. The chain's CDR3 is CASSLPTNEQFF. CDR3 DNA sequence: TGCGCCAGCAGCTTGCCAACCAATGAGCAGTTCTTC.